A single sample gave rise to the 3 T cell receptor beta chains below, sequenced in a study of regulatory T cells in long-lasting Graves disease. Time point noted: persistent/refractory GD, antithyroid drugs over 5 years with positive TRAb. The TCR library was made from RNA that had been extracted from PBMCs in TRIzol. For TCR beta, libraries came from iRepertoire HTBI primers and Arm-PCR of CDR3 regions. TCRdb re-derived calls from the multiplex PCR reads in MiXCR, one entry per CDR3 protein. This table holds 400,000 or so distinct CDR3 sequences, around 20% found once. Sequenced material: peripheral blood mononuclear cells (PBMCs), taken when the disease was refractory, from a patient treated with antithyroid drugs. The origin of the receptors is a female donor with Graves disease.

The rearrangement uses TRBV30 and TRBJ2-7; 9 bases agree with TRBD1. V gave up 5 bases and J gave up 7 bases; unmatched junction bases: 12. The CDR3 has 14 amino acids. Germline V CDR1 and CDR2: GTSNPN, SVGIG (reference sequence). The CDR3 reads CAWGQQGANWEQYF. Here the CDR3 DNA reads TGTGCCTGGGGACAACAGGGGGCAAATTGGGAGCAGTACTTC.

The table lists this clonotype with a few counts. The chain links TRBV4-1 to TRBJ2-7; the match to TRBD1 covers 7 bases. The J segment lost 0 bases and the V segment lost 3 bases, leaving 11 bases of the junction unmatched. Germline-derived CDR1 and CDR2 are MGHRA and YSYEKL. The CDR3 runs to 17 residues. CDR3 coding DNA: TGCGCCAGCAGCCAGACGATGATAGGGGACAGCTCCTACGAGCAGTACTTC. Amino acid sequence: CASSQTMIGDSSYEQYF.

This clonotype was recorded a few times. The chain combines TRBV12-3 or TRBV12-4 with TRBJ2-7; 7 nucleotides agree with TRBD2. The ends lost 3 bases at V and 7 bases at J; junction bases unmatched: 3. CDR3 length equals 12 residues. The CDR3 here is CASSLWGGEQYF. In DNA form, the CDR3 reads TGTGCCAGCAGTTTGTGGGGAGGGGAGCAGTACTTC.